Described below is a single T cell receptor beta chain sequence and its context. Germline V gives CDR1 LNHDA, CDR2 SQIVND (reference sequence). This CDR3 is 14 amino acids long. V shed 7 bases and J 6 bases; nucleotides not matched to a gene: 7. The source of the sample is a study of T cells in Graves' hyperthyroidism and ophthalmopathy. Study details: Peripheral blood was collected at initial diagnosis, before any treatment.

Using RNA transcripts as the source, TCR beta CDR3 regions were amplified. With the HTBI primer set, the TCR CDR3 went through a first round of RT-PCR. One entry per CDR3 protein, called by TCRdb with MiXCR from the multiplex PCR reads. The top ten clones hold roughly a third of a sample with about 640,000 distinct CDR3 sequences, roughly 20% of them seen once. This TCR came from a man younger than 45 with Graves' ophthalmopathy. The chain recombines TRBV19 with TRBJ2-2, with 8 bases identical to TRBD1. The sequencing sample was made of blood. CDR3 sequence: CASTGQGASGELFF. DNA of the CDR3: TGTGCCAGTACCGGGCAGGGGGCCTCCGGGGAGCTGTTTTTT.